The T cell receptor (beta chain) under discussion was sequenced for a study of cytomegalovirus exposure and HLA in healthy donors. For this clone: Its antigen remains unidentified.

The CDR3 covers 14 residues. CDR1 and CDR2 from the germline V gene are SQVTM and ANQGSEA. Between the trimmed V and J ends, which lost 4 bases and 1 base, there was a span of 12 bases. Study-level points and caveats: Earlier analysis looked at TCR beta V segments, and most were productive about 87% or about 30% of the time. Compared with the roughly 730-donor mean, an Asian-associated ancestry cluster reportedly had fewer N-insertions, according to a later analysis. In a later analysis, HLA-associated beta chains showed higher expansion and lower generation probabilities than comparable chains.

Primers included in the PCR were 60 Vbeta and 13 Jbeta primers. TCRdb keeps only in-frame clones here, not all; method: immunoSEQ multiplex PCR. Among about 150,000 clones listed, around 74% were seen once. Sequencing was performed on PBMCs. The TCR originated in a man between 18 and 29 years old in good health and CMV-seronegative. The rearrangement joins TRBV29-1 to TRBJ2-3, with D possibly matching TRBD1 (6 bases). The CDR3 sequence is CSVGTEGGTDTQYF. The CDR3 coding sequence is TGCAGCGTTGGGACAGAAGGCGGCACAGATACGCAGTATTTT.